Presented here are 16 T cell receptor beta chains from one specimen sequenced in a study of blood T cell repertoires in COVID-19. Sequencing was performed with immunoSEQ multiplex PCR; in TCRdb, only in-frame clones are kept and a portion is missing. The sample contains roughly 120,000 clones, about 93% of which appear only once. Sequencing was performed on peripheral blood. These TCRs come from a man in his fifties with COVID-19, enrolled during active disease.

This clone was counted a single time. The V call is TRBV6-1, the J call TRBJ2-2; TRBD2 aligns across 11 bases. Germline CDR1 and CDR2: MNHNS and SASEGT. The CDR3 is made up of 17 amino acids. V lost 1 base and J lost 3; bases outside the gene matches: 4. CDR3 nucleotide sequence: TGTGCCAGCAGTGAAGAGAGGGGACTAGCGGACACCGGGGAGCTGTTTTTT. Protein sequence: CASSEERGLADTGELFF.

The J gene is TRBJ2-7, the V gene TRBV11-2, with 10 bases fitting TRBD2. This CDR3 has 14 residues. In germline, CDR1 is SGHAT, CDR2 FQNNGV. After removal of 4 bases from V and 7 bases from J, the junction contained 7 bases not matched to a gene. CDR3 loop: CASSSSSGSVEQYF. DNA for the CDR3: TGTGCCAGCAGCTCCTCTAGCGGGAGTGTAGAGCAGTACTTC. The full variable domain, in which reference TRBV11-2 and TRBJ2-7 provide the parts outside the CDR3, is EAGVAQSPRYKIIEKRQSVAFWCNPISGHATLYWYQQILGQGPKLLIQFQNNGVVDDSQLPKDRFSAERLKGVDSTLKIQPAKLEDSAVYLCASSSSSGSVEQYFGPGTRLTVT.

The genes are TRBV5-1 and TRBJ2-3; no clear D. Per germline, CDR1 SGHRS and CDR2 YFSETQ. The CDR3 has 15 amino acids. V gave up 0 bases and J gave up 1 base, with 9 bases separating them. CDR3 nucleotides: TGCGCCAGCAGCTTGGGGCACAGCCGCACAGATACGCAGTATTTT. Translating it yields CASSLGHSRTDTQYF.

This sequence joins TRBV7-3 and TRBJ2-1; 8 nucleotides agree with TRBD2. The CDR3 loop spans 16 amino acids. J lost 0 bases, V lost 3 bases, and 4 bases had no gene match. The germline CDR1 and CDR2 sequences are SGHTA and FQGTGA. The CDR3 coding sequence is TGTGCCAGCAGCTTCTCCGGGACTAGCTCCTACAATGAGCAGTTCTTC. Translating it yields CASSFSGTSSYNEQFF.

The V gene is TRBV7-9, the J gene TRBJ1-5; 8 bases are a match to TRBD1. Germline assignment: CDR1 SEHNR and CDR2 FQNEAQ (reference sequence). V trimming: 5 bases; J trimming: 0 bases; junction bases outside the gene matches: 6. This CDR3 has 16 residues. The chain's CDR3 is CASSHWTGTSNQPQHF. CDR3 DNA sequence: TGTGCCAGCAGCCACTGGACAGGGACTAGCAATCAGCCCCAGCATTTT.

The V and J genes are TRBV28 and TRBJ2-1; tentatively, D is TRBD2 (5 bases). There are 14 residues in the CDR3. Germline values: CDR1 MDHEN, CDR2 SYDVKM. V lost 8 bases and J lost 0, with 11 bases in between. CDR3 amino acids: CASEGWSSYNEQFF. Here the CDR3 DNA reads TGTGCCAGCGAGGGCTGGAGCTCCTACAATGAGCAGTTCTTC.

The rearrangement links TRBV5-1 to TRBJ1-1, with a possible D match to TRBD1 (5 bases). V lost 4 bases and J 4 bases, leaving 14 bases between the germline ends. From germline, CDR1 is SGHRS and CDR2 YFSETQ. The CDR3 totals 14 residues. CDR3 in amino acids: CASSLSGLGTEAFF. The DNA of the CDR3 is TGCGCCAGCAGCCTCTCAGGGTTAGGCACTGAAGCTTTCTTT.

V usage is TRBV6-4 and J usage is TRBJ2-1, with D perhaps TRBD2 (5 bases). Germline V lookup: CDR1 MRHNA, CDR2 SNTAGT. The V gene lost 8 bases and the J gene lost 9 bases, with 20 bases spanning the gap. This CDR3 has 14 amino acids. This chain's CDR3 is CASGSTRPDIEQFF. The CDR3 nucleotides are TGTGCCAGCGGTTCAACTAGACCAGATATTGAGCAGTTCTTC.

The genes are TRBV9 and TRBJ2-7; D might be TRBD2 (6 bases). Germline CDR1 SGDLS, CDR2 YYNGEE. The CDR3 is 14 amino acids. V lost 4 bases to trimming and J lost 4 bases, with 15 bases between them. The CDR3 loop is CASSPDTGVYEQYF. CDR3 DNA: TGTGCCAGCAGCCCGGACACGGGGGTATACGAGCAGTACTTC.

The chain has TRBV20-1 and TRBJ1-1; possibly TRBD1 for D (5 bases). This CDR3 has 13 amino acids. Germline V gene data show CDR1 as DFQATT and CDR2 as SNEGSKA (reference sequence). Trimming cost V 3 bases and J 1 base, with 9 bases left between them. CDR3 sequence reads: CSASIGGNTEAFF. The CDR3 DNA sequence: TGCAGTGCTAGTATCGGGGGGAACACTGAAGCTTTCTTT.

The chain employs TRBV2 and TRBJ2-7; D perhaps matches TRBD2 (6 bases). Germline V gene lookup returns CDR1 SNHLY and CDR2 FYNNEI. The V end lost 8 bases, the J end lost 3 bases, and 14 bases lay between the germline ends. This CDR3 has 13 amino acids. CDR3 sequence (DNA): TGTGCCAGCGCGAAATCTAGCGACTACGAGCAGTACGTC. This translates into CASAKSSDYEQYV.

The V and J genes are TRBV10-3 and TRBJ2-7; D is perhaps TRBD1 (5 bases). V dropped 4 bases and J dropped 3 bases, with 13 bases sitting between them. CDR1 is ENHRY, CDR2 SYGVKD, per germline. The CDR3 is 14 amino acids. CDR3 sequence: CAISGQGRNYEQYF. CDR3 nucleotide sequence: TGTGCCATCAGTGGGCAGGGCAGAAACTACGAGCAGTACTTC.

This clone was recorded a few times. The junction departs from germline at one end; a sequencing error may be responsible. The genes are TRBV11-2 and TRBJ2-2, with a weak D call TRBD2 (6 bases). This CDR3 has 12 amino acids. Germline CDR1 reads SGHAT; CDR2 reads FQNNGV. CDR3 in amino acids: CASRLAAGELFF. In nucleotides, the CDR3 is TGTGCCAGCAGGTTAGCGGCCGGGGAGCTGTTTTTT.

The chain employs TRBV7-3 and TRBJ2-3, with 8 bases lining up with TRBD2. V trimming: 4 bases; J trimming: 0 bases; junction bases outside the gene matches: 3. The CDR3 has 15 amino acids. Germline V lookup: CDR1 SGHTA, CDR2 FQGTGA. CDR3 bases: TGTGCCAGCAGCTCCGAGCGGGGGAGCACAGATACGCAGTATTTT. It is translated as CASSSERGSTDTQYF.

The chain has TRBV29-1 and TRBJ2-7; D possibly corresponds to TRBD2 (6 bases). The CDR3 sequence is 11 residues long. V was clipped by 7 bases and J by 4 bases, with 11 bases between them. CDR1 is SQVTM and CDR2 is ANQGSEA in the germline V gene. CDR3 bases: TGCAGCGCTGCGGCGGGATACGAGCAGTACTTC. This encodes CSAAAGYEQYF.

The V gene is TRBV7-3, the J gene TRBJ2-1; 11 bases are a match to TRBD1. CDR3 length: 19 residues. Germline V gene lookup returns CDR1 SGHTA and CDR2 FQGTGA. Trimming cost V 5 bases and J 7 bases; bases outside gene matches: 19. CDR3 region: CASSLRDRGARWLGNEQFF. The CDR3 bases are TGTGCCAGCAGCCTTAGGGACAGGGGGGCCCGTTGGTTGGGGAATGAGCAGTTCTTC.